This entry is about one TCR beta chain. Per the original data handling: Estimation of nucleated cell counts was performed using reference gene primer amplification. Profiled with immunoSEQ multiplex PCR; TCRdb holds only in-frame clones, not every one. D and trimming come from the DNA, and the V and J calls and clone size come from that table. The sample carries about 200,000 clones, around 87% recorded once. The source of the sample is a study of blood T cell repertoires in COVID-19. The clonotype originates from a man in his fifties with acute or convalescent COVID-19. What was sequenced was peripheral blood.

The CDR3 region has the DNA TGTGCCAGTAGTATAGATCTCAGCAGGGTCTACGAGCAGTACTTC. Its translation is CASSIDLSRVYEQYF. The chain links TRBV19 to TRBJ2-7; D is possibly TRBD1 (5 bases). The CDR3 covers 15 residues. The V end was cut by 0 bases, the J end by 3 bases, with 12 bases between. Germline CDR1 and CDR2: LNHDA and SQIVND (reference sequence).